Below are 8 T cell receptor beta chains sequenced from a single sample in a study of blood T cell repertoires in COVID-19 (dated by TCRdb to about 2020). The library was generated by the immunoSEQ multiplex PCR assay. TCRdb carries this immuneACCESS record with in-frame sequences only. Its versions omit some clonotypes, under half of them owing to an unresolved V gene in the studies checked, with the rest unexplained. This sample holds over 150,000 clones; 84% were observed only once. Over 12% of the sample is held by the ten biggest clonotypes. Material for sequencing was peripheral blood. These receptors came from a man younger than 35 with active or convalescent COVID-19.

Written as DNA, the CDR3 is TGTGCCACCAGCAGAGAAGCGAGGAACTCCTACGAGCAGTACTTC. Its protein is CATSREARNSYEQYF. The gene calls are TRBV15 and TRBJ2-7; no firm D call. V gave up 0 bases and J gave up 0 bases, with 9 bases separating them. Germline CDR1 reads LNHNV; CDR2 reads YYDKDF (reference sequence). There are 15 residues in the CDR3. Drawing the rest from reference TRBV15 and TRBJ2-7, the complete variable domain is DAMVIQNPRYQVTQFGKPVTLSCSQTLNHNVMYWYQQKSSQAPKLLFHYYDKDFNNEADTPDNFQSRRPNTSFCFLDIRSPGLGDTAMYLCATSREARNSYEQYFGPGTRLTVT.

V usage is TRBV6-5 and J usage is TRBJ1-4; the D gene is possibly TRBD1 (5 bases). The V gene's germline CDR1 is MNHEY and CDR2 SVGAGI. The CDR3 length is 12 residues. Trimming left V 5 bases short and J 6 bases short, with 7 bases between. CDR3: CASSRDYEKLFF. The CDR3 DNA reads as TGTGCCAGCAGTCGGGACTATGAAAAACTGTTTTTT.

The chain joins TRBV12-3 or TRBV12-4 to TRBJ2-5, with TRBD2 as a possible D gene (5 bases). The CDR3 is 13 residues long. With 6 bases removed from V and 5 bases from J, the gap between germline ends came to 13 bases. CDR3 bases: TGTGCCAGCAGCTTACTCCGGAGGGAGACCCAGTACTTC. It is translated as CASSLLRRETQYF.

V gene TRBV10-1 combines with J gene TRBJ1-2; D is uncertain. The length of the CDR3 is 15 residues. Germline V gene lookup returns CDR1 WNHNN and CDR2 SYGVQD (reference sequence). V lost 0 bases, J lost 6 bases, and 14 bases lay in between. CDR3 loop: CASSESKAGLNGYTF. CDR3 coding DNA: TGCGCCAGCAGTGAGTCCAAAGCGGGATTAAATGGCTACACCTTC.

This chain links TRBV4-1 with TRBJ1-1, with a possible D match to TRBD1 (6 bases). The length of the CDR3 is 16 residues. The germline V and J ends were trimmed by 0 bases and 6 bases, with 17 bases remaining between them. The germline gives CDR1 MGHRA, CDR2 YSYEKL. The CDR3, as DNA: TGCGCCAGCAGCCAAGATTTTAACAGGGTGATATCTGAAGCTTTCTTT. Translated, it gives CASSQDFNRVISEAFF.

This clone was recorded a few times. The rearrangement links TRBV29-1 to TRBJ2-1; TRBD1 matches 8 bases. CDR1 is SQVTM and CDR2 is ANQGSEA in the germline V gene. Germline trimming cut 6 bases from V and 5 bases from J; bases unmatched to any gene: 6. The length of the CDR3 is 13 residues. CDR3 in DNA: TGCAGCGTCCGACAGGGGATTCACAATGAGCAGTTCTTC. Its protein product is CSVRQGIHNEQFF.

The genes are TRBV23-1 and TRBJ1-1, with 9 bases matching TRBD1. TRBV23-1 carries the ORF label, with uncertain function. V lost 0 bases, J lost 3 bases, and 2 bases stayed unmatched. The CDR3 is 15 amino acids. CDR3 sequence (DNA): TGCGCCAGCAGTCAATCCGGACAGGGGCACACTGAAGCTTTCTTT. It is translated as CASSQSGQGHTEAFF.

The chain combines TRBV4-1 with TRBJ2-3; D is perhaps TRBD1 (5 bases). Germline values: CDR1 MGHRA, CDR2 YSYEKL. The V gene lost 1 base and the J gene lost 3 bases, with 11 bases spanning the gap. The CDR3 totals 15 residues. The CDR3 loop is CASSQANTGTDTQYF. The DNA for the CDR3 is TGCGCCAGCAGCCAAGCTAACACAGGAACAGATACGCAGTATTTT.